Each of the 22 T cell receptor beta chains below was sequenced from the same sample in a study of response to subunit inactivated influenza vaccine. TCRdb fed the RT-PCR reads into MiXCR, producing one record per CDR3 protein. This table holds 590,000 or so distinct CDR3 sequences, 12% to 15% found once. Material: PBMCs from blood, obtained about 14 days before vaccination. The receptors were sampled from a man in his fifties or sixties who received an inactivated influenza vaccine.

The rearrangement links TRBV4-1 to TRBJ1-2; TRBD1 aligns across 7 bases. Per the germline V gene, CDR1 is MGHRA and CDR2 is YSYEKL. Trimming cost V 1 base and J 4 bases; bases outside gene matches: 3. This CDR3 has 14 amino acids. The CDR3 loop reads CASSQVNRGYGYTF. The DNA for the CDR3 is TGCGCCAGCAGCCAAGTTAACAGGGGCTATGGCTACACCTTC.

The chain combines TRBV4-2 with TRBJ2-2; perhaps TRBD2 as D (6 bases). Germline CDR1 reads LGHNA; CDR2 reads YNFKEQ. The CDR3 sequence is 16 residues long. V was pared by 1 base and J by 0 bases, with 9 bases between. The CDR3 DNA reads TGTGCCAGCAGCCAAGCCAGCGGGCCGAACACCGGGGAGCTGTTTTTT. Protein sequence: CASSQASGPNTGELFF.

The V and J genes are TRBV27 and TRBJ1-1; D unclear. The CDR3 is made up of 15 amino acids. Germline V gene data show CDR1 as MNHEY and CDR2 as SMNVEV (reference sequence). With 0 bases removed from V and 1 base from J, the gap between germline ends came to 9 bases. CDR3 region: CASSLSAAANTEAFF. The CDR3 coding sequence is TGTGCCAGCAGTTTATCGGCCGCAGCGAACACTGAAGCTTTCTTT.

The genes are TRBV28 and TRBJ2-7; D ambiguous. CDR3 length: 11 residues. Germline CDR1 and CDR2: MDHEN and SYDVKM. V was pared by 4 bases and J by 6 bases, with 7 bases between. Here the CDR3 reads CASSSPTEQYF. The CDR3 nucleotides are TGTGCCAGCAGTTCCCCAACCGAGCAGTACTTC.

This clonotype was counted a few times. The genes are TRBV27 and TRBJ2-7, with D perhaps assigned TRBD1 or TRBD2 (7 bases each). Per germline, CDR1 MNHEY and CDR2 SMNVEV (reference sequence). Deletions cut 8 bases from V and 4 bases from J, with 18 bases between. The CDR3 has 14 residues. The CDR3 sequence: CASGAGAGGYEQYF. The CDR3 DNA follows: TGTGCCAGCGGTGCGGGGGCAGGGGGGTACGAGCAGTACTTC.

The table lists this clonotype with a few counts. The chain combines TRBV28 with TRBJ2-7, with 9 bases that match TRBD2. Unmatched junction bases numbered 7, after V lost 5 bases and J lost 5 bases. The CDR3 extends over 14 amino acids. Germline assignment: CDR1 MDHEN and CDR2 SYDVKM. CDR3 DNA: TGTGCCAGCAGTCCTCTAGCGGGGAGGCACGAGCAGTACTTC. Its translation: CASSPLAGRHEQYF.

The V call is TRBV7-9, the J call TRBJ2-6; D may be TRBD2 (6 bases). CDR1 SEHNR and CDR2 FQNEAQ come from the germline V gene (reference sequence). The CDR3 has 15 residues. Deletions cut 4 bases from V and 3 bases from J, with 10 bases between. The CDR3 nucleotides are TGTGCCAGCAGCTCGATAGCGGATGGGGCCAACGTCCTGACTTTC. This gives the protein CASSSIADGANVLTF.

This clonotype was counted many times. The genes are TRBV12-3 or TRBV12-4 and TRBJ2-5; D is ambiguous. The CDR3 covers 12 residues. Between the trimmed V and J ends, which lost 4 bases and 4 bases, there was a span of 7 bases. This chain's CDR3 is CASSSTLETQYF. The CDR3 nucleotides are TGTGCCAGCAGTTCCACTCTAGAGACCCAGTACTTC.

The chain joins TRBV27 to TRBJ2-7, with a possible D match to TRBD2 (6 bases). Germline CDR1 and CDR2: MNHEY and SMNVEV (reference sequence). Trimming stripped 6 bases from V and 3 bases from J, with 18 bases between. This CDR3 comprises 15 residues. CDR3 protein: CASRPEFGRLYEQYF. The CDR3 nucleotides read TGTGCCAGCAGGCCAGAATTTGGGAGGCTCTACGAGCAGTACTTC.

This chain uses TRBV7-2 with TRBJ2-5; a possible D gene is TRBD2 (5 bases). The CDR3 has 15 amino acids. Germline lookup yields CDR1 SGHTA and CDR2 FQGNSA. With 1 base removed from V and 4 bases from J, the gap between germline ends came to 13 bases. The CDR3 DNA reads TGTGCCAGCAGCTTAGTTTGGGCTCGGGGAGAGACCCAGTACTTC. Protein product: CASSLVWARGETQYF. Full variable domain (rest looked up from reference TRBV7-2 and TRBJ2-5): GAGVSQSPSNKVTEKGKDVELRCDPISGHTALYWYRQSLGQGLEFLIYFQGNSAPDKSGLPSDRFSAERTGGSVSTLTIQRTQQEDSAVYLCASSLVWARGETQYFGPGTRLLVL.

In its sample, this clonotype was seen many times. The CDR3 protein is CASSSPGDEQYF. The CDR3 nucleotides read TGTGCCAGCAGCTCGCCGGGGGACGAGCAGTACTTC. The V call is TRBV7-9, the J call TRBJ2-7; D is perhaps TRBD2 (6 bases). The CDR3 length is 12 residues. Germline values: CDR1 SEHNR, CDR2 FQNEAQ (reference sequence). V was shortened by 4 bases and J by 5 bases, with 9 bases between the two germline ends.

The chain links TRBV24-1 to TRBJ2-1; D is perhaps TRBD1 (5 bases). Trimming pared 5 bases from V and 6 bases from J, leaving 10 bases between. The CDR3 has 13 amino acids. Germline V gene sequence: CDR1 KGHDR, CDR2 SFDVKD. CDR3 nucleotides: TGTGCCACCAGTGGCAGGGCAACCAATGAGCAGTTCTTC. Protein sequence: CATSGRATNEQFF.

At least ten counts were recorded for this clonotype. The V call is TRBV12-3 or TRBV12-4, the J call TRBJ1-2; a possible D gene is TRBD1 (5 bases). The CDR3 runs 13 residues. Trimming took 5 bases from V and 9 from J, leaving 16 bases between them. In DNA form, the CDR3 reads TGTGCCAGCAGTCGCGGGACTTATGTCCGCTACACCTTC. It encodes CASSRGTYVRYTF.

This clonotype was detected only a few times. J is TRBJ1-1 and V is TRBV5-5; 7 bases are shared with TRBD1. The J segment lost 1 base and the V segment lost 4 bases, leaving 7 bases of the junction unmatched. CDR3 length equals 15 residues. Per germline, CDR1 SGHKS and CDR2 YYEKEE (reference sequence). The CDR3 DNA follows: TGTGCCAGCAGCCCAGGGACAGTGCCGAACACTGAAGCTTTCTTT. It yields the protein CASSPGTVPNTEAFF.

A few counts support this clonotype. The chain carries TRBV20-1 and TRBJ2-7; TRBD1 aligns across 10 bases. This CDR3 has 15 residues. V dropped 5 bases and J dropped 2; count of bases not matched to a gene: 9. In germline, CDR1 is DFQATT, CDR2 SNEGSKA (reference sequence). This CDR3 reads CSALPGDRGTYEQYF. CDR3 sequence (DNA): TGCAGTGCTCTACCAGGGGACAGGGGAACCTACGAGCAGTACTTC.

This chain uses TRBV6-2 or TRBV6-3 with TRBJ1-4; D perhaps matches TRBD1 (6 bases). Germline CDR1 MNHEY, CDR2 SVGEGT. This CDR3 has 15 amino acids. The ends were cut back, 5 bases at V and 7 bases at J, with 17 bases in the middle. The CDR3 is CASSAGVGSREKLFF. In DNA form, the CDR3 reads TGTGCCAGCAGTGCAGGGGTTGGGTCGCGTGAAAAACTGTTTTTT.

This clonotype was seen more than once but under ten times. The rearrangement uses TRBV5-1 and TRBJ2-1; 7 bases are shared with TRBD2. From germline, CDR1 is SGHRS and CDR2 YFSETQ. The V segment lost 0 bases and the J segment 2 bases; nucleotides outside the gene matches: 2. There are 15 residues in the CDR3. Written as DNA, the CDR3 is TGCGCCAGCAGCTTGGAGGGAGGGACCTACAATGAGCAGTTCTTC. Translation: CASSLEGGTYNEQFF.

This clonotype occurred a few times. The chain is built from TRBV15 and TRBJ2-5; 9 nucleotides line up with TRBD2. Germline-derived CDR1 and CDR2 are LNHNV and YYDKDF (reference sequence). This CDR3 spans 16 amino acids. Losses at the gene ends were 3 bases for V and 2 bases for J; bases not matched to a gene: 7. The CDR3 is CATSRPGLARQETQYF. CDR3 coding DNA: TGTGCCACCAGCAGGCCTGGACTAGCGAGGCAAGAGACCCAGTACTTC.

This clonotype was seen only a few times. The chain links TRBV5-1 to TRBJ1-1; D call uncertain. Between the trimmed V and J ends, which lost 1 base and 5 bases, there was a span of 18 bases. The CDR3 length is 16 residues. Per the germline V gene, CDR1 is SGHRS and CDR2 is YFSETQ. The CDR3 region has the DNA TGCGCCAGCAGCTTGTGGGCCGCGGGTATGCGGACTGAAGCTTTCTTT. It translates to CASSLWAAGMRTEAFF.

This clonotype occurred many times. The junction departs from the called germline gene at one end, perhaps through a read error. This chain joins TRBV7-7 and TRBJ1-1; D not certain. Germline assignment: CDR1 SSHAT and CDR2 FNYEAQ (reference sequence). This CDR3 has 13 amino acids. The DNA for the CDR3 is TGTGCTAGCAGTCGAAGTTTGAACACTGAAGCTTTCTTT. Translation: CASSRSLNTEAFF.

This clonotype was picked up many times. The V call is TRBV7-2, the J call TRBJ2-7; the D gene is possibly TRBD2 (6 bases). CDR1 is SGHTA and CDR2 is FQGNSA in the germline V gene. CDR3 length equals 15 residues. Trimming took 1 base from V and 5 from J, leaving 15 bases between them. DNA for the CDR3: TGTGCCAGCAGCTTAGAGGGGCAGGAGGGTGACGAGCAGTACTTC. Protein: CASSLEGQEGDEQYF.

The V call is TRBV5-1, the J call TRBJ2-6; D unclear. Germline V gene sequence: CDR1 SGHRS, CDR2 YFSETQ. Trimming cost V 4 bases and J 3 bases, with 14 bases left between them. This CDR3 contains 16 residues. CDR3 protein: CASSQAPGYGANVLTF. The CDR3 DNA is TGCGCCAGCAGCCAGGCCCCGGGCTATGGGGCCAACGTCCTGACTTTC. The variable domain in full, completed from reference TRBV5-1 and TRBJ2-6, reads KAGVTQTPRYLIKTRGQQVTLSCSPISGHRSVSWYQQTPGQGLQFLFEYFSETQRNKGNFPGRFSGRQFSNSRSEMNVSTLELGDSALYLCASSQAPGYGANVLTFGAGSRLTVL.